One sample yielded the 6 T cell receptor beta chains listed below, sequenced in a study of control samples from healthy donors and cancer patients. Libraries were prepared by immunoSEQ multiplex PCR; TCRdb keeps only in-frame clonotypes and omits some of them. The repertoire holds 130,000 or so clones, with 88% as singletons. Sequenced sample: blood. The source is a man aged 50 or older in good health.

This chain links TRBV9 with TRBJ2-1, with D hard to call. This CDR3 region has 14 residues. Germline lookup yields CDR1 SGDLS and CDR2 YYNGEE. The V gene lost 1 base and the J gene lost 0 bases, with 5 bases spanning the gap. CDR3 nucleotides: TGTGCCAGCAGCGTATCGCACTCCTACAATGAGCAGTTCTTC. This sequence encodes CASSVSHSYNEQFF.

The V gene is TRBV2, the J gene TRBJ2-7; 9 nucleotides line up with TRBD1. The V gene's germline CDR1 is SNHLY and CDR2 FYNNEI. V lost 10 bases, J lost 4 bases, and 17 bases stayed unmatched. The CDR3 spans 16 residues. For the CDR3, the DNA is TGTGCCACCGATCGACCTGGACAGGGGTTAAGTTACGAGCAGTACTTC. Protein product: CATDRPGQGLSYEQYF.

The chain employs TRBV6-5 and TRBJ2-3; tentative D call: TRBD2 (6 bases). CDR3 length: 15 amino acids. Germline CDR1 reads MNHEY; CDR2 reads SVGAGI. The germline V and J ends were trimmed by 7 bases and 2 bases, with 16 bases remaining between them. The CDR3 protein is CASNQRDSYTDTQYF. The CDR3 nucleotides read TGTGCCAGCAACCAACGGGACTCTTACACAGATACGCAGTATTTT.

The rearrangement joins TRBV7-9 to TRBJ1-6; D gene ambiguous. Germline V lookup: CDR1 SEHNR, CDR2 FQNEAQ (reference sequence). Trimming pared 4 bases from V and 10 bases from J, leaving 17 bases between. CDR3 size: 15 residues. CDR3 sequence: CASSSRWETDSPLHF. DNA for the CDR3: TGTGCCAGCAGCTCCAGATGGGAGACGGACTCACCCCTCCACTTT.

This clone turned up a few times. This rearrangement joins TRBV7-2 to TRBJ2-2, with TRBD1 identical over 8 bases. The germline V gene has CDR1 SGHTA and CDR2 FQGNSA. V was clipped by 6 bases and J by 3 bases; unmatched bases: 12. This CDR3 contains 17 residues. CDR3 in amino acids: CASSLTGAIPDTGELFF. The CDR3 region has the DNA TGTGCCAGCAGTCTGACAGGGGCCATCCCTGACACCGGGGAGCTGTTTTTT.

V usage is TRBV24-1 and J usage is TRBJ2-7; TRBD1 matches 10 bases. Losses at the gene ends were 2 bases for V and 5 bases for J; bases not matched to a gene: 5. The CDR3 extends over 15 amino acids. CDR1 and CDR2 from the germline V gene are KGHDR and SFDVKD. In DNA, the CDR3 is TGTGCCACCAGTGATTCCCAGACAGGGGGCAACGAGCAGTACTTC. It yields the protein CATSDSQTGGNEQYF.